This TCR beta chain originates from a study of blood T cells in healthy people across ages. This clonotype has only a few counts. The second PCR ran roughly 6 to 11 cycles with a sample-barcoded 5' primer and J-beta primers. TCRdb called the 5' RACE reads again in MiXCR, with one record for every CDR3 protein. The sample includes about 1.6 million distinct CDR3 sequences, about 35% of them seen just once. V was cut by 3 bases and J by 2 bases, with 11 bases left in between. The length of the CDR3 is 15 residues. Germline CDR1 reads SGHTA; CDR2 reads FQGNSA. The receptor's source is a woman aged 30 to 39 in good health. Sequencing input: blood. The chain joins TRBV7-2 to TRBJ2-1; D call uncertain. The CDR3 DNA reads TGTGCCAGCAGCTTTCTCACCTCCACCTACAATGAGCAGTTCTTC. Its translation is CASSFLTSTYNEQFF. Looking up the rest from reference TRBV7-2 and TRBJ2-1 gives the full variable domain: GAGVSQSPSNKVTEKGKDVELRCDPISGHTALYWYRQSLGQGLEFLIYFQGNSAPDKSGLPSDRFSAERTGGSVSTLTIQRTQQEDSAVYLCASSFLTSTYNEQFFGPGTRLTVL.